Listed below are T cell receptor beta chains from one sample, sequenced in a study of cytomegalovirus exposure and HLA in healthy donors. Only in-frame clones appear in the TCRdb table, and some are missing; sequencing was by immunoSEQ multiplex PCR. The sample lists about 230,000 clones, approximately 80% occurring once. The material sequenced was PBMCs. Every receptor here comes from a woman aged 40 to 50 in good health and CMV-seronegative. The CDR3 runs from the conserved cysteine through the conserved F or W. A D gene is named only where the DNA matches it firmly. Size tells how often a clone was seen (once, few, many) or the class of an expanded clone, and some rows leave it out.

v_call: TRBV9
j_call: TRBJ1-2
clone_size: NA
cdr3_length: 13
d_call: NA
cdr3_nt: TGTGCCAGCAGCGTAGGGCAGGGCTATGGCTACACCTTC
cdr3_aa: CASSVGQGYGYTF

v_call: TRBV29-1
j_call: TRBJ1-1
clone_size: NA
cdr3_length: 13
d_call: NA
cdr3_nt: TGCAGCGCAGCAGGGGTGGGGAACACTGAAGCTTTCTTT
cdr3_aa: CSAAGVGNTEAFF

v_call: TRBV11-2
j_call: TRBJ2-7
clone_size: NA
cdr3_length: 13
d_call: NA
cdr3_nt: TGTGCCAGCAGCTCGGTCAACTCCTACGAGCAGTACTTC
cdr3_aa: CASSSVNSYEQYF

v_call: TRBV7-2
j_call: TRBJ2-5
clone_size: NA
cdr3_length: 16
d_call: TRBD2
cdr3_nt: TGTGCCAGCAGCTACAAGCGGGGGGGGACCCAAGAGACCCAGTACTTC
cdr3_aa: CASSYKRGGTQETQYF

v_call: TRBV28
j_call: TRBJ1-1
clone_size: NA
cdr3_length: 14
d_call: NA
cdr3_nt: TGTGCCAGCAGTCCCCGAAGGACAAGGCTTGAAGCTTTCTTT
cdr3_aa: CASSPRRTRLEAFF

v_call: TRBV5-1
j_call: TRBJ1-2
clone_size: NA
cdr3_length: 15
d_call: NA
cdr3_nt: TGCGCCAGCAGCTACCAGGGTGTAGGTAACTATGGCTACACCTTC
cdr3_aa: CASSYQGVGNYGYTF

v_call: TRBV9
j_call: TRBJ2-2
clone_size: few
cdr3_length: 14
d_call: TRBD1
cdr3_nt: TGTGCCAGCAGCACACAGGGGGACACCGGGGAGCTGTTTTTT
cdr3_aa: CASSTQGDTGELFF

v_call: TRBV5-1
j_call: TRBJ1-6
clone_size: NA
cdr3_length: 14
d_call: TRBD1
cdr3_nt: TGCGCCAGCAGCTCGGGACAGGGGGATTCACCCCTCCACTTT
cdr3_aa: CASSSGQGDSPLHF

v_call: TRBV6-6
j_call: TRBJ2-7
clone_size: few
cdr3_length: 14
d_call: TRBD1
cdr3_nt: TGTGCCAGCAGGCCGGGACAGGGAACCTACGAGCAGTACTTC
cdr3_aa: CASRPGQGTYEQYF

v_call: TRBV5-4
j_call: TRBJ2-2
clone_size: NA
cdr3_length: 15
d_call: TRBD1
cdr3_nt: TGTGCCAGCACCCTGGACAGGGGAAACACCGGGGAGCTGTTTTTT
cdr3_aa: CASTLDRGNTGELFF

v_call: TRBV6-1
j_call: TRBJ1-2
clone_size: NA
cdr3_length: 13
d_call: NA
cdr3_nt: TGTGCCAGCAGTGAACCCTGGGACATTGGCTACACCTTC
cdr3_aa: CASSEPWDIGYTF

v_call: TRBV5-1
j_call: TRBJ2-1
clone_size: NA
cdr3_length: 12
d_call: NA
cdr3_nt: TGCGCCAGCAGACCAGGTCGAAATGAGCAGTTCTTC
cdr3_aa: CASRPGRNEQFF

v_call: TRBV11-2
j_call: TRBJ2-7
clone_size: NA
cdr3_length: 16
d_call: NA
cdr3_nt: TGTGCCAGCAGCTTAGGTCCAAACCTTGACACCTACGAGCAGTACTTC
cdr3_aa: CASSLGPNLDTYEQYF

v_call: TRBV5-1
j_call: TRBJ2-1
clone_size: few
cdr3_length: 17
d_call: TRBD1
cdr3_nt: TGCGCCAGCAGCTTGGCGGGTCGGGGGACAGGGGGGTATGAGCAGTTCTTC
cdr3_aa: CASSLAGRGTGGYEQFF

v_call: TRBV15
j_call: TRBJ1-2
clone_size: NA
cdr3_length: 14
d_call: NA
cdr3_nt: TGTGCCACCAGCAGAGACGGGGTCTCGTTGAGCTACACCTTC
cdr3_aa: CATSRDGVSLSYTF

v_call: TRBV5-1
j_call: TRBJ1-4
clone_size: NA
cdr3_length: 16
d_call: NA
cdr3_nt: TGCGCCAGCAGCTCAAGGGGAGGTGCAACTAATGAAAAACTGTTTTTT
cdr3_aa: CASSSRGGATNEKLFF

v_call: TRBV6-6
j_call: TRBJ1-5
clone_size: NA
cdr3_length: 13
d_call: NA
cdr3_nt: TGTGCCAGCATCCTCAGTGTTGATCAGCCCCAGCATTTT
cdr3_aa: CASILSVDQPQHF

v_call: TRBV7-9
j_call: TRBJ2-5
clone_size: NA
cdr3_length: 15
d_call: NA
cdr3_nt: TGTGCCAGCAGCCCCGGAACGGCGGGCCGGGAGACCCAGTACTTC
cdr3_aa: CASSPGTAGRETQYF

v_call: TRBV19
j_call: TRBJ2-3
clone_size: NA
cdr3_length: 13
d_call: NA
cdr3_nt: TGTGCCAGTAGTCCAGGAAACACAGATACGCAGTATTTT
cdr3_aa: CASSPGNTDTQYF

v_call: TRBV15
j_call: TRBJ2-3
clone_size: once
cdr3_length: 18
d_call: TRBD2
cdr3_nt: TGTGCCACCAGCAGACAACCCCTTATAGCGGGGGGTACAGATACGCAGTATTTT
cdr3_aa: CATSRQPLIAGGTDTQYF

v_call: TRBV19
j_call: TRBJ2-3
clone_size: NA
cdr3_length: 16
d_call: TRBD2
cdr3_nt: TGTGCCAGTAGTATGGAGACTAGCTCCTACACAGATACGCAGTATTTT
cdr3_aa: CASSMETSSYTDTQYF

v_call: TRBV6-5
j_call: TRBJ2-7
clone_size: NA
cdr3_length: 13
d_call: NA
cdr3_nt: TGTGCCAGCAGGCTGGGCAGGCATAACGAGCAGTACTTC
cdr3_aa: CASRLGRHNEQYF

v_call: TRBV7-9
j_call: TRBJ2-7
clone_size: NA
cdr3_length: 12
d_call: NA
cdr3_nt: TGTGCCAGCAGGGACACTTCCTACGAGCAGTACTTC
cdr3_aa: CASRDTSYEQYF

v_call: TRBV27
j_call: TRBJ2-1
clone_size: NA
cdr3_length: 16
d_call: TRBD2
cdr3_nt: TGTGCCAGCAGCCATCTGCTAGCGGAGTATAACAATGAGCAGTTCTTC
cdr3_aa: CASSHLLAEYNNEQFF

v_call: TRBV11-2
j_call: TRBJ2-5
clone_size: NA
cdr3_length: 13
d_call: NA
cdr3_nt: TGTGCCAGCAGACTAGAGGGTTGGGAGACCCAGTACTTC
cdr3_aa: CASRLEGWETQYF

v_call: TRBV9
j_call: TRBJ2-1
clone_size: NA
cdr3_length: 15
d_call: TRBD2
cdr3_nt: TGTGCCAGCAGCGTAGTTGGGGGGGACTACAATGAGCAGTTCTTC
cdr3_aa: CASSVVGGDYNEQFF

v_call: TRBV29-1
j_call: TRBJ2-7
clone_size: NA
cdr3_length: 16
d_call: TRBD1
cdr3_nt: TGCAGCGTTGAAGATATTCTAGGACAGGGGACCTACGAGCAGTACTTC
cdr3_aa: CSVEDILGQGTYEQYF

v_call: TRBV5-5
j_call: TRBJ1-4
clone_size: NA
cdr3_length: 15
d_call: NA
cdr3_nt: TGTGCCAGCAGCCGAGTCCGCTCAACTAATGAAAAACTGTTTTTT
cdr3_aa: CASSRVRSTNEKLFF

v_call: TRBV4-3
j_call: TRBJ1-6
clone_size: NA
cdr3_length: 15
d_call: NA
cdr3_nt: TGCGCCAGCAGCCAAGTTCAGGGAGGGAATTCACCCCTCCACTTT
cdr3_aa: CASSQVQGGNSPLHF

v_call: TRBV19
j_call: TRBJ2-7
clone_size: NA
cdr3_length: 13
d_call: NA
cdr3_nt: TGTGCCAGTAGTGATGTCGAGGGCGGCGAGCAGTACTTC
cdr3_aa: CASSDVEGGEQYF

v_call: TRBV2
j_call: TRBJ1-2
clone_size: NA
cdr3_length: 17
d_call: TRBD1
cdr3_nt: TGTGCCAGCAGTAGAGGAGGAGGACAGGGGCTAACCTATGGCTACACCTTC
cdr3_aa: CASSRGGGQGLTYGYTF

v_call: TRBV5-1
j_call: TRBJ2-3
clone_size: NA
cdr3_length: 18
d_call: TRBD2
cdr3_nt: TGCGCCAGCAGCTCCGGACTAGCGGGGGGAGGAGGCACAGATACGCAGTATTTT
cdr3_aa: CASSSGLAGGGGTDTQYF

v_call: TRBV7-9
j_call: TRBJ2-7
clone_size: once
cdr3_length: 15
d_call: TRBD1
cdr3_nt: TGTGCCAGCAGCTTAGTACCGGGACAGGCCTACGAGCAGTACTTC
cdr3_aa: CASSLVPGQAYEQYF

v_call: TRBV7-9
j_call: TRBJ2-7
clone_size: NA
cdr3_length: 14
d_call: TRBD1
cdr3_nt: TGTGCCAGCACACAAGGGACAGGGGTGTACGAGCAGTACTTC
cdr3_aa: CASTQGTGVYEQYF

v_call: TRBV25-1
j_call: TRBJ2-2
clone_size: NA
cdr3_length: 13
d_call: NA
cdr3_nt: TGTGCCAGCAAGAAGATAGACACCGGGGAGCTGTTTTTT
cdr3_aa: CASKKIDTGELFF

v_call: TRBV7-3
j_call: TRBJ2-6
clone_size: few
cdr3_length: 15
d_call: TRBD2
cdr3_nt: TGTGCCAGCAGCTTAGGGGGGGGAGGGGCCAACGTCCTGACTTTC
cdr3_aa: CASSLGGGGANVLTF

v_call: TRBV5-1
j_call: TRBJ1-5
clone_size: NA
cdr3_length: 15
d_call: NA
cdr3_nt: TGCGCCAGCAGCTTGGTGGCAGGGAACAATCAGCCCCAGCATTTT
cdr3_aa: CASSLVAGNNQPQHF

v_call: TRBV6-1
j_call: TRBJ1-6
clone_size: few
cdr3_length: 13
d_call: NA
cdr3_nt: TGTGCCAGCAGTGAACAACTTAATTCACCCCTCCACTTT
cdr3_aa: CASSEQLNSPLHF

v_call: TRBV30
j_call: TRBJ2-1
clone_size: NA
cdr3_length: 15
d_call: TRBD1
cdr3_nt: TGTGCCTGGAATCTAGGGACAGGGGGGCGGCAGGAGCAGTTCTTC
cdr3_aa: CAWNLGTGGRQEQFF

v_call: TRBV9
j_call: TRBJ1-1
clone_size: many
cdr3_length: 14
d_call: NA
cdr3_nt: TGTGCCAGCAGCGAGACGGCAGGGGCCACTGAAGCTTTCTTT
cdr3_aa: CASSETAGATEAFF

v_call: TRBV7-2
j_call: TRBJ2-7
clone_size: once
cdr3_length: 14
d_call: TRBD1
cdr3_nt: TGTGCCAGCAGCTCACAGGGGGCTTCCTCCGAGCAGTACTTC
cdr3_aa: CASSSQGASSEQYF

v_call: TRBV7-8
j_call: TRBJ2-2
clone_size: NA
cdr3_length: 16
d_call: TRBD1
cdr3_nt: TGTGCCAGCAGCTTAGATGTACACAGGGGCACCGGGGAGCTGTTTTTT
cdr3_aa: CASSLDVHRGTGELFF

v_call: TRBV25-1
j_call: TRBJ2-7
clone_size: NA
cdr3_length: 11
d_call: NA
cdr3_nt: TGTGCCAGCAGCCCTAACTACGAGCAGTACTTC
cdr3_aa: CASSPNYEQYF

v_call: TRBV5-1
j_call: TRBJ1-1
clone_size: NA
cdr3_length: 15
d_call: TRBD1
cdr3_nt: TGCGCCAGCAGCTTGAATGGACAGGGAGGGACTGAAGCTTTCTTT
cdr3_aa: CASSLNGQGGTEAFF

v_call: TRBV6-5
j_call: TRBJ1-4
clone_size: NA
cdr3_length: 15
d_call: NA
cdr3_nt: TGTGCCAGCAGCGATCCCGGGACACAACCCGAAAAACTGTTTTTT
cdr3_aa: CASSDPGTQPEKLFF

v_call: TRBV2
j_call: TRBJ1-1
clone_size: NA
cdr3_length: 12
d_call: NA
cdr3_nt: TGTGCCAGCAGTGTAAGGAGCACTGAAGCTTTCTTT
cdr3_aa: CASSVRSTEAFF